This TCR beta chain was observed in a study of shared clonotypes between healthy human individuals. Study-level information: Each donor's CD4 naive and CD4 memory cells filled three plates apiece, CD8 naive two, and CD8 memory one. Regarding the study as a whole: With few donors, the genetic and exposure-history diversity represented was limited. Non-shared clonotypes had lower generation probabilities than clonotypes shared by all four sorted-subset donors.

V dropped 3 bases and J dropped 2 bases, with 7 bases sitting between them. The germline V gene has CDR1 LNHDA and CDR2 SQIVND (reference sequence). This CDR3 comprises 13 residues. As concerns this clone: What it recognizes is unknown. Other DNA sequences in the same sample also yield this CDR3.

CD8 cells regarded as naive lacked CD45RO, were positively chosen for CCR7, and omitted terminally differentiated effector memory CD45RA+ cells. Each donor was a Caucasian adult residing in Nashville, Tennessee. Sequencing used immunoSEQ multiplex PCR; TCRdb keeps in-frame clones, though not all of them. Of around 620,000 clones in the sample, around 95% were seen once. This clonotype was sampled from a woman in her thirties in good health. The specimen was naive CD8+ T cells sorted from blood. This chain links TRBV19 with TRBJ1-1; D unclear. The CDR3 DNA sequence: TGTGCCAGTAGTATCGAGTTAAACACTGAAGCTTTCTTT. Its protein is CASSIELNTEAFF.